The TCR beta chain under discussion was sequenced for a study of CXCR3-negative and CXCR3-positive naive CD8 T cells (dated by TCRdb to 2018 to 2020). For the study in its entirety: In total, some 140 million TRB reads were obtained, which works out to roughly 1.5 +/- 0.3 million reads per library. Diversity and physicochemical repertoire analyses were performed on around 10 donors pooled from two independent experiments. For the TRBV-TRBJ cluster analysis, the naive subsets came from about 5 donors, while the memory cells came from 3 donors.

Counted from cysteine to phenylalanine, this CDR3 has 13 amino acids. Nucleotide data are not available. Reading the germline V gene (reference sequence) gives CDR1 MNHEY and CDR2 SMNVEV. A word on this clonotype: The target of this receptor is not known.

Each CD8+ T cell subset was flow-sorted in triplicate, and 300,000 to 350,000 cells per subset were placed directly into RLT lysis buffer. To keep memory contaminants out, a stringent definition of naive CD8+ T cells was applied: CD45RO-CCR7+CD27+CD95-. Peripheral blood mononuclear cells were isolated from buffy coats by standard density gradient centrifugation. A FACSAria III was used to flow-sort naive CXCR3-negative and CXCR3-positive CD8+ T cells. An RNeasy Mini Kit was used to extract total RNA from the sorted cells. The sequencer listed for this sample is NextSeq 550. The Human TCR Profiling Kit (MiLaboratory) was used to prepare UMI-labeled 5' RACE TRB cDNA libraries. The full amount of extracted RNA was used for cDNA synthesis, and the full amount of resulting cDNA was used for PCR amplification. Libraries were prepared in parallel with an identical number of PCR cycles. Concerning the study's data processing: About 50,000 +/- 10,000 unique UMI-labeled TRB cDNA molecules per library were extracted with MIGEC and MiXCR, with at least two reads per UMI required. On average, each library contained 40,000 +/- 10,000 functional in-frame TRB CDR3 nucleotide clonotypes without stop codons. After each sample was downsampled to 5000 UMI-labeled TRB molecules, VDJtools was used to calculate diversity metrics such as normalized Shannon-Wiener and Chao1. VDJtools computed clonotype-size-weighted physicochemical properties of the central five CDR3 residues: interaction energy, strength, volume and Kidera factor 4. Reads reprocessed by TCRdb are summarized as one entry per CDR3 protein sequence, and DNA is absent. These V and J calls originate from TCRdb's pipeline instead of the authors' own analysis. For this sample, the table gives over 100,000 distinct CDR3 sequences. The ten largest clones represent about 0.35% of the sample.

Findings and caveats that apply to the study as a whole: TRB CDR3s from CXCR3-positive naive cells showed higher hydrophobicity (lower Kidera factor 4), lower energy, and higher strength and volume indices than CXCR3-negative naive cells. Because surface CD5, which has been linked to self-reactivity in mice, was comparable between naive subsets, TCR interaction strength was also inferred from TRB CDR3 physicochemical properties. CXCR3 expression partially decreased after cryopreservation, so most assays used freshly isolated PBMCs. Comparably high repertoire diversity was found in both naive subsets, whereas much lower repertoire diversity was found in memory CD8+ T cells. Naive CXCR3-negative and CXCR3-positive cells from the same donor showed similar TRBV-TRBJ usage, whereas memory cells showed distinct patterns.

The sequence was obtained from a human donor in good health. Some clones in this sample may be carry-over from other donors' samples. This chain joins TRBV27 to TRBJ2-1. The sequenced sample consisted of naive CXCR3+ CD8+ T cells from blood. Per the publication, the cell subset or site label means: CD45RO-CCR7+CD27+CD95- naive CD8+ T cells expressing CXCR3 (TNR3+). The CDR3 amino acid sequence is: CASSPYDGNEQFF.